Listed below are T cell receptor beta chains from one sample, sequenced in a study of cytomegalovirus exposure and HLA in healthy donors. The method was immunoSEQ multiplex PCR; TCRdb's version includes in-frame clones alone and lacks a portion of them. This repertoire shows 84,000 or so clones, 76% found once; its top ten account for 1.2% to 1.5%. The sequenced sample consisted of PBMCs. The source is a male donor in good health and CMV-seronegative. CDR3s include the opening cysteine and the closing phenylalanine or tryptophan. The D gene is left open where the match is weak. The size of a clone is reported for some rows only, either as once, few or many, or as a class for expanded clones.

d_gene | j_gene | v_gene | abundance | CDR3nt | CDR3aa
TRBD1 | TRBJ2-7 | TRBV28 | NA | TGTGCCAGCAGTTCCTCCCACTTATTACAGGGGGGACCTGAGCAGTACTTC | CASSSSHLLQGGPEQYF
TRBD1 | TRBJ1-1 | TRBV10-3 | few | TGTGCCATCGGAGACAGGGACACTGAAGCTTTCTTT | CAIGDRDTEAFF
NA | TRBJ1-5 | TRBV4-1 | NA | TGCGCCAGCAGCCGGGACAAACAGCCCCAGCATTTT | CASSRDKQPQHF
TRBD1 | TRBJ2-5 | TRBV5-6 | NA | TGTGCCAGCAGCTCAAACTCGAGGGGGCGAGAGACCCAGTACTTC | CASSSNSRGRETQYF
TRBD1 | TRBJ1-5 | TRBV11-3 | NA | TGTGCCAGTCGGGACAGGGAAGGCAATCAGCCCCAGCATTTT | CASRDREGNQPQHF
NA | TRBJ2-3 | TRBV5-1 | NA | TGCGCCAGCAGCGGAAGCGGACAGAACACAGATACGCAGTATTTT | CASSGSGQNTDTQYF
NA | TRBJ1-1 | TRBV28 | NA | TGTGCCAGCCGATCAGGGGTTACTGAAGCTTTCTTT | CASRSGVTEAFF
NA | TRBJ1-2 | TRBV11-2 | NA | TGTGCCAGCAGCTTAGTACGGGAACCCAAAGGGGGCTACACCTTC | CASSLVREPKGGYTF
NA | TRBJ2-1 | TRBV7-9 | NA | TGTGCCAGCAGCTTAGGGGCATATGAGCAGTTCTTC | CASSLGAYEQFF
NA | TRBJ2-4 | TRBV18 | NA | TGTGCCAGCTCACCTCAGGTTCACGAAAACATTCAGTACTTC | CASSPQVHENIQYF
TRBD1 | TRBJ1-5 | TRBV19 | NA | TGTGCCAGTAGTACTCAGGGGGCGCGGAGTCAGCCCCAGCATTTT | CASSTQGARSQPQHF
NA | TRBJ1-5 | TRBV19 | few | TGTGCCAGTAGTACTCAGGGAGGGGCTAGCAATCAGCCCCAGCATTTT | CASSTQGGASNQPQHF
NA | TRBJ2-2 | TRBV5-1 | NA | TGCGCCAGCAGCGGACTGTCGAACACCGGGGAGCTGTTTTTT | CASSGLSNTGELFF
NA | TRBJ1-2 | TRBV27 | NA | TGTGCCAGCAGTTCGACCGACCTGGGCTTCGGCTATGGCTACACCTTC | CASSSTDLGFGYGYTF
NA | TRBJ1-5 | TRBV2 | NA | TGTGCCAGCAGGGAACAGGGCGTTCAGCCCCAGCATTTT | CASREQGVQPQHF
NA | TRBJ1-3 | TRBV7-8 | NA | TGTGCCAGCAGCTCCCAGCGGGGAAACACCATATATTTT | CASSSQRGNTIYF
TRBD2 | TRBJ2-7 | TRBV5-5 | NA | TGTGCCAGCAGCTTGGGACTAGCGGGGGCCTACGAGCAGTACTTC | CASSLGLAGAYEQYF
NA | TRBJ1-1 | TRBV7-2 | NA | TGTGCCAGCAGCCAACAGGGTGTGGGGGAAGCTTTCTTT | CASSQQGVGEAFF
TRBD1 | TRBJ2-1 | TRBV6-1 | NA | TGTGCCAGCAGGACAGGGGGCACCTATGAGCAGTTCTTC | CASRTGGTYEQFF
NA | TRBJ1-2 | TRBV23-1 | NA | TGCGCCAGCAGTCAACCGTTGGCGGGCTGGGAATCGAGCGGCTACACCTTC | CASSQPLAGWESSGYTF
NA | TRBJ1-1 | TRBV29-1 | NA | TGCAGCGCCGTGGCATTCGACACTGAAGCTTTCTTT | CSAVAFDTEAFF
TRBD1 | TRBJ1-1 | TRBV5-5 | NA | TGTGCCAGCAGCGAACAGGGGGAGCCCACTGAAGCTTTCTTT | CASSEQGEPTEAFF
NA | TRBJ1-3 | TRBV5-1 | NA | TGCGCCAGCAGCTCAAAACAGGGTGGACGGGGAAACACCATATATTTT | CASSSKQGGRGNTIYF
TRBD1 | TRBJ1-2 | TRBV6-5 | NA | TGTGCCAGCAGTTCTACCGGGACAGGGTTTTATGGCTACACCTTC | CASSSTGTGFYGYTF
NA | TRBJ1-4 | TRBV28 | NA | TGTGCCAGCCGAGGGGGACGCCCAGGAGAACTGTTTTTT | CASRGGRPGELFF
TRBD1 | TRBJ1-5 | TRBV28 | NA | TGTGCCAGCAGTTTGGGGGCAGGGGGATCCTATCAGCCCCAGCATTTT | CASSLGAGGSYQPQHF
NA | TRBJ1-3 | TRBV5-1 | NA | TGCGCCAGCAGCTTGGGAGGAGTCTATGGAAACACCATATATTTT | CASSLGGVYGNTIYF
NA | TRBJ1-4 | TRBV28 | NA | TGTGCCAGCAGTCCCCCGAGTCCTGGAGGTGAAAAACTGTTTTTT | CASSPPSPGGEKLFF
TRBD1 | TRBJ1-1 | TRBV6-5 | NA | TGTGCCAGCAGTCCCCGGACAGGGGTGGGCACTGAAGCTTTCTTT | CASSPRTGVGTEAFF
NA | TRBJ1-1 | TRBV2 | NA | TGTGCCGGGAGTGGGGCAGGCCCAATGAACACTGAAGCTTTCTTT | CAGSGAGPMNTEAFF
NA | TRBJ1-1 | TRBV20-1 | medium-sized | TGCAGGGTGGCGAACACTGAAGCTTTCTTT | CRVANTEAFF
TRBD1 | TRBJ1-6 | TRBV27 | NA | TGTGCCAGCAGTCCCCGACAGGGGTCGGGGGGAAATTCACCCCTCCACTTT | CASSPRQGSGGNSPLHF
NA | TRBJ1-3 | TRBV19 | once | TGTGCCAGTAGTGAGGGAAACACCATATATTTT | CASSEGNTIYF
TRBD2 | TRBJ2-2 | TRBV28 | NA | TGTGCCAGCAGTTTATCCCCTAGCGGGGGCATCCGGACCGGGGAGCTGTTTTTT | CASSLSPSGGIRTGELFF
TRBD2 | TRBJ2-2 | TRBV5-4 | NA | TGTGCCAGCAGCGCGGGAGGGGGGGTCAACACCGGGGAGCTGTTTTTT | CASSAGGGVNTGELFF
NA | TRBJ1-2 | TRBV7-9 | NA | TGTGCCAGCAGCTTAGCGCGAGGTACAGGGCATGGCTACACCTTC | CASSLARGTGHGYTF
TRBD2 | TRBJ2-2 | TRBV7-3 | NA | TGTGCCAGCAGCTCAGGGACTAGCGGGGGAGCCCCCAACACCGGGGAGCTGTTTTTT | CASSSGTSGGAPNTGELFF
TRBD2 | TRBJ2-2 | TRBV28 | once | TGTGCCAGCAGTTTTGGGAGCGGGACGAACACCGGGGAGCTGTTTTTT | CASSFGSGTNTGELFF
NA | TRBJ2-7 | TRBV7-9 | NA | TGTGCCAGCAGCTCTTACTACGAGCAGTACTTC | CASSSYYEQYF
TRBD1 | TRBJ2-7 | TRBV5-1 | NA | TGCGCCAGCAGCTCCAGTCTTTGGGATCCGGGACAGGGGGGCTACGAGCAGTACTTC | CASSSSLWDPGQGGYEQYF
NA | TRBJ2-4 | TRBV14 | NA | TGTGCCAGCAGCCCACTAACAGGAGAGCTAGCCAAAAACATTCAGTACTTC | CASSPLTGELAKNIQYF
TRBD2 | TRBJ2-7 | TRBV5-1 | NA | TGCGCCAGCAGCTTGGGGGGGACTAGCGGCTCCTACGAGCAGTACTTC | CASSLGGTSGSYEQYF
TRBD1 | TRBJ2-1 | TRBV28 | NA | TGTGCCAGCAGCTTAAGTGGGACAGGGGGTTTGCGGTGGCAGTTCTTC | CASSLSGTGGLRWQFF
TRBD1 | TRBJ1-1 | TRBV10-3 | NA | TGTGCCATCAGTGAGCAGGGGGCCCGTACTGAAGCTTTCTTT | CAISEQGARTEAFF
NA | TRBJ2-7 | TRBV9 | NA | TGTGCCAGCAGCTCGGGAGGGACAGACTACGAGCAGTACTTC | CASSSGGTDYEQYF
TRBD2 | TRBJ2-1 | TRBV29-1 | few | TGCAGCGTTGCCGAGGGACTAGCGGGCCTACAGTTCTTC | CSVAEGLAGLQFF
NA | TRBJ1-6 | TRBV7-9 | few | TGTGCCAGCAGCTTATTAGAGGGGGTCAATTCACCCCTCCACTTT | CASSLLEGVNSPLHF
NA | TRBJ2-7 | TRBV28 | NA | TGTGCCAGCAGTCCTGGGGCAGGGGTGTCCTACGAGCAGTACTTC | CASSPGAGVSYEQYF
TRBD1 | TRBJ2-7 | TRBV28 | NA | TGTGCCAGCACCGGGACAGGGAACTACGAGCAGTACTTC | CASTGTGNYEQYF
NA | TRBJ2-7 | TRBV5-1 | once | TGCGCCAGCAGAGGGGCAGCCGAAGAGCAGTACTTC | CASRGAAEEQYF
TRBD2 | TRBJ2-3 | TRBV5-8 | NA | TGTGCCAGCAGTTATCCGGGACTAGGTGAAGATACGCAGTATTTT | CASSYPGLGEDTQYF
NA | TRBJ2-3 | TRBV9 | once | TGTGCCAGCAGCGTAGGAGTACAGAGCACAGATACGCAGTATTTT | CASSVGVQSTDTQYF
TRBD1 | TRBJ2-2 | TRBV10-1 | NA | TGCGCCAGCAGTGAGTCCTTGGGACAGGTCGGGGAGCTGTTTTTT | CASSESLGQVGELFF
TRBD2 | TRBJ2-5 | TRBV7-3 | NA | TGTGCCAGCAGCTTCTCAACTAGCGGAGGGGAGACCCAGTACTTC | CASSFSTSGGETQYF
NA | TRBJ2-7 | TRBV19 | NA | TGTGCCAGTTCGGAGGCCCACTCCTACGAGCAGTACTTC | CASSEAHSYEQYF
TRBD1 | TRBJ2-5 | TRBV29-1 | NA | TGCAGCGCGGACAGGGGGAAAGGAGAGACCCAGTACTTC | CSADRGKGETQYF
TRBD1 | TRBJ2-7 | TRBV5-1 | NA | TGCGCCAGCAGCTTCGGGACAGGCTTATACGAGCAGTACTTC | CASSFGTGLYEQYF
NA | TRBJ1-1 | TRBV6-1 | NA | TGTGCCAGCAGTGAAGTTGGCCAGGGGACTGAAGCTTTCTTT | CASSEVGQGTEAFF
TRBD1 | TRBJ2-7 | TRBV20-1 | NA | TGCAGTGCAACAGGGGGCTACGAGCAGTACTTC | CSATGGYEQYF
TRBD1 | TRBJ1-2 | TRBV5-6 | NA | TGTGCCAGCAGCTCCGGACAGGGACACTATGGCTACACCTTC | CASSSGQGHYGYTF